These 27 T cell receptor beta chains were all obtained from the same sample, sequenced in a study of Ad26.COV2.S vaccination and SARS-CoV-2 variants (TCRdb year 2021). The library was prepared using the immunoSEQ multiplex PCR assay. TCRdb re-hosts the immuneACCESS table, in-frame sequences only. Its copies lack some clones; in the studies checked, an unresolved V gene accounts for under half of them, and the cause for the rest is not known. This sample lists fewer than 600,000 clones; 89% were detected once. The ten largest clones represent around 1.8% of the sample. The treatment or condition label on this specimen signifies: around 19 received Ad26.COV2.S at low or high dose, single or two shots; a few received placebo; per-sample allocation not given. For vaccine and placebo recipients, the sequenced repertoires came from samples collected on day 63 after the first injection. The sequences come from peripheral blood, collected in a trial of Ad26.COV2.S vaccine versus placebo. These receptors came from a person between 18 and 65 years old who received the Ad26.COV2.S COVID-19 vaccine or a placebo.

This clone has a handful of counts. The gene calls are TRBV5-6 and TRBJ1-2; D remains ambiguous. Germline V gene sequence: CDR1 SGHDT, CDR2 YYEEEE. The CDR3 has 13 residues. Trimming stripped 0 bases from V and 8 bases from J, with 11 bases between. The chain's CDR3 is CASSLEGRPGYTF. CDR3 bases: TGTGCCAGCAGCTTGGAGGGCCGGCCCGGCTACACCTTC.

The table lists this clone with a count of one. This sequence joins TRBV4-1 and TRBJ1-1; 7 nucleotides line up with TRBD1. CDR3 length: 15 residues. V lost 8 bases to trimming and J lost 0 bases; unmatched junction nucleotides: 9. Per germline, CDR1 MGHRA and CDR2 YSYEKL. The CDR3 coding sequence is TGCGCCAGCCGGGATTTTGGGACAGTGAACACTGAAGCTTTCTTT. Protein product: CASRDFGTVNTEAFF.

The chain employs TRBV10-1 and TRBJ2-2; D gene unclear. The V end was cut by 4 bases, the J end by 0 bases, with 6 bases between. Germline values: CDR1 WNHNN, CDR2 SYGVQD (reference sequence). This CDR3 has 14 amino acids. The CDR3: CASSGGPNTGELFF. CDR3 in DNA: TGCGCCAGCAGTGGTGGCCCGAACACCGGGGAGCTGTTTTTT.

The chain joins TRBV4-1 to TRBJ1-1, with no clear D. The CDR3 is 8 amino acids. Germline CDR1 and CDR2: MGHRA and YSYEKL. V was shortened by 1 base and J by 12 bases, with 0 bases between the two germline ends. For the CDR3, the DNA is TGCGCCAGCAGCCAAGCTTTCTTT. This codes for CASSQAFF.

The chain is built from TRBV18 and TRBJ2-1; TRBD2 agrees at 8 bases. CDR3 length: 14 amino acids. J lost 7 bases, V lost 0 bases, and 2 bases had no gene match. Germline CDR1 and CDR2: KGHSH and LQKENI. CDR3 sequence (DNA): TGTGCCAGCTCACCACCCGGGACTAGAAATGAGCAGTTCTTC. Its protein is CASSPPGTRNEQFF.

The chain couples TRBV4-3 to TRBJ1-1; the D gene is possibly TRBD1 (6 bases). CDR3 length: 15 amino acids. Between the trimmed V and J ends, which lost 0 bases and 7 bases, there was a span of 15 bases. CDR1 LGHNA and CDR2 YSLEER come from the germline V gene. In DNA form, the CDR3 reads TGCGCCAGCAGCCAAGATCTCGGCAGGGGTGGTGAAGCTTTCTTT. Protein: CASSQDLGRGGEAFF.

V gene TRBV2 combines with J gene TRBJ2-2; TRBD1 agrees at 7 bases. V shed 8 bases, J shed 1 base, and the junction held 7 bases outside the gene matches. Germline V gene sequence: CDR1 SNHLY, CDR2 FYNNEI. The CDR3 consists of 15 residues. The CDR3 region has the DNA TGTGCCAGCTGGGCGACAGGGCAGAACACCGGGGAGCTGTTTTTT. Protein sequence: CASWATGQNTGELFF.

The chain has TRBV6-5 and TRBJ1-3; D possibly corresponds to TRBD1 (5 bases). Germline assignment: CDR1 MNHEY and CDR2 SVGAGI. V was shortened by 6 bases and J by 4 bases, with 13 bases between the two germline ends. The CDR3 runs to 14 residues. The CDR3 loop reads CASRTGTGGNTIYF. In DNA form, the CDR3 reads TGTGCCAGCAGAACCGGGACGGGGGGAAACACCATATATTTT.

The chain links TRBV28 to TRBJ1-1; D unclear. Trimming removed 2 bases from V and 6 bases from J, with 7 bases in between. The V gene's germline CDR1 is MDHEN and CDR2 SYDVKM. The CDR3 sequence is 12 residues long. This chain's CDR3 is CASSLIFPEAFF. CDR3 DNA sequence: TGTGCCAGCAGTTTAATCTTCCCTGAAGCTTTCTTT.

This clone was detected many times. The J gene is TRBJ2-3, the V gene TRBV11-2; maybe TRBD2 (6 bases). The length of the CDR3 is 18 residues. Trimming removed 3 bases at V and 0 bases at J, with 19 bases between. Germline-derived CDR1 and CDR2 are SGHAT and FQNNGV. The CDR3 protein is CASSLTGVVLTSTDTQYF. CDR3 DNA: TGTGCCAGCAGCTTGACGGGAGTAGTTTTAACTAGCACAGATACGCAGTATTTT. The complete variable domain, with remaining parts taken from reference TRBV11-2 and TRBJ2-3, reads EAGVAQSPRYKIIEKRQSVAFWCNPISGHATLYWYQQILGQGPKLLIQFQNNGVVDDSQLPKDRFSAERLKGVDSTLKIQPAKLEDSAVYLCASSLTGVVLTSTDTQYFGPGTRLTVL.

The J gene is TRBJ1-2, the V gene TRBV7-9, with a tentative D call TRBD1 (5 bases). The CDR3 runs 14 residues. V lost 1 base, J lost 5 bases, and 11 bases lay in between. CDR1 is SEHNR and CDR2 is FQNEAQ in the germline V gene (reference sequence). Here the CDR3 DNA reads TGTGCCAGCAGCTTAGGCCAGACAGTATATGGCTACACCTTC. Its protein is CASSLGQTVYGYTF.

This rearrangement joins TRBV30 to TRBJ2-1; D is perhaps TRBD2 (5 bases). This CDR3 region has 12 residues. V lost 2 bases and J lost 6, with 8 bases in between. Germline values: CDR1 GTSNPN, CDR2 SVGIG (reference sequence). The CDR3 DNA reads TGTGCCTGGAGTACCCGGGGCAATGAGCAGTTCTTC. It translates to CAWSTRGNEQFF.

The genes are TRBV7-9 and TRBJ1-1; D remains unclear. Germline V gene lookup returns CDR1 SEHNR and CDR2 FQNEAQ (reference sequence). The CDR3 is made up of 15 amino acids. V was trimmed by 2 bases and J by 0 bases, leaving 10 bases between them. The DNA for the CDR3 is TGTGCCAGCAGCTTACCAACAGTAATGAACACTGAAGCTTTCTTT. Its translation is CASSLPTVMNTEAFF.

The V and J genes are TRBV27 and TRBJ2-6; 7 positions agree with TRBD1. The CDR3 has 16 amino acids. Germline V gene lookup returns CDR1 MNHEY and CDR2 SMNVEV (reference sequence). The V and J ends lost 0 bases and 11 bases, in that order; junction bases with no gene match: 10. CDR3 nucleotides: TGTGCCAGCAGTTTATCCACACAGGGGACACAACACGTCCTGACTTTC. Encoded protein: CASSLSTQGTQHVLTF.

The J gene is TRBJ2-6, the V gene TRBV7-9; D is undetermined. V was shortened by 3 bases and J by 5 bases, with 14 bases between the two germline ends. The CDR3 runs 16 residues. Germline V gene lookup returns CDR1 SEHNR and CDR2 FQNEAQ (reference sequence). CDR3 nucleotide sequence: TGTGCCAGCAGCTTCCTCAAATTAGGGAGGGCCAACGTCCTGACTTTC. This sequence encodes CASSFLKLGRANVLTF. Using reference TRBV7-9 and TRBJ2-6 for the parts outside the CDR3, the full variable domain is DTGVSQNPRHKITKRGQNVTFRCDPISEHNRLYWYRQTLGQGPEFLTYFQNEAQLEKSRLLSDRFSAERPKGSFSTLEIQRTEQGDSAMYLCASSFLKLGRANVLTFGAGSRLTVL.

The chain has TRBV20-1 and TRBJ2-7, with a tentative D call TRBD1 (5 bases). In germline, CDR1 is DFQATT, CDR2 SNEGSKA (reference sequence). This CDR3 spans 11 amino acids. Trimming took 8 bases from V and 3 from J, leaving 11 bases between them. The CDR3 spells CSTPRDYEQYF. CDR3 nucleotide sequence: TGCAGTACACCCAGGGACTACGAGCAGTACTTC.

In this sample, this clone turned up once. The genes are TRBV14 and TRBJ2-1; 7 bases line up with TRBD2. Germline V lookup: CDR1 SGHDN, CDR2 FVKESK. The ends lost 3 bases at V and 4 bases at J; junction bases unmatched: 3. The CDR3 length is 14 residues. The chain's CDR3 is CASSQAGAYNEQFF. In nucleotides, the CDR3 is TGTGCCAGCAGCCAGGCGGGAGCGTACAATGAGCAGTTCTTC.

The CDR3 region has the DNA TGTGCCAGCAGTTTTTCCCCCAAAGGTCCAAGGCCCTCTACTGGAAACACCATATATTTT. Protein sequence: CASSFSPKGPRPSTGNTIYF. The rearrangement links TRBV27 to TRBJ1-3; D not resolved. Per germline, CDR1 MNHEY and CDR2 SMNVEV (reference sequence). V was clipped by 3 bases and J by 2 bases, with 26 bases between them. This CDR3 has 20 amino acids.

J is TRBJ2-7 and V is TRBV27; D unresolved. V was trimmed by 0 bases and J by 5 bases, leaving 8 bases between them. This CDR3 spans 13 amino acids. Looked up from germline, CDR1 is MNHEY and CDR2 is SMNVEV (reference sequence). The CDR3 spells CASSLSTIHEQYF. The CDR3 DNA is TGTGCCAGCAGTTTATCGACGATCCACGAGCAGTACTTC.

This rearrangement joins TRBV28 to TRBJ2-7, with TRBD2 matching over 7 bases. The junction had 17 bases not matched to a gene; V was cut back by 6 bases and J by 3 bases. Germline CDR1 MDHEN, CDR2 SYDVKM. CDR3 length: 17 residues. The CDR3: CASSYSRKEWTSYEQYF. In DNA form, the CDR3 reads TGTGCCAGCAGCTACTCCAGGAAAGAGTGGACTAGCTACGAGCAGTACTTC.

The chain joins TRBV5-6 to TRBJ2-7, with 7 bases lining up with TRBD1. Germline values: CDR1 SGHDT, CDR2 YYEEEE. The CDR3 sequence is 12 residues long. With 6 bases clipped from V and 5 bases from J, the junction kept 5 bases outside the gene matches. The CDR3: CASNRGFHEQYF. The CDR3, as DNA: TGTGCCAGCAACAGGGGATTCCACGAGCAGTACTTC.

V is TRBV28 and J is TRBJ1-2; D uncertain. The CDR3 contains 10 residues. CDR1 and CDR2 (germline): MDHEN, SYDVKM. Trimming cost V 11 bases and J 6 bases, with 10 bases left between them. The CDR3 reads CASGTDGYTF. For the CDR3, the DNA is TGTGCCTCCGGCACAGATGGCTACACCTTC.

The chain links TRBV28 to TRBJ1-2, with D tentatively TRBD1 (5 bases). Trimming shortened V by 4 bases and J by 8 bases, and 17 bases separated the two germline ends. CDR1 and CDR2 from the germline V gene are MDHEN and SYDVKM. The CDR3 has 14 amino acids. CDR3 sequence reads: CASSSRDSFSGYTF. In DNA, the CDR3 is TGTGCCAGCAGTTCTCGGGACTCTTTTTCAGGCTACACCTTC.

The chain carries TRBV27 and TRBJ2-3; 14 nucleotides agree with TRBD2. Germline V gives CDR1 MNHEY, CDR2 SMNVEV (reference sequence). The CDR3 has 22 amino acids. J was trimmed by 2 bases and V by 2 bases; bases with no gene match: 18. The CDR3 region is CASSLATPRTSGRFLNTDTQYF. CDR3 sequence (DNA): TGTGCCAGCAGTTTAGCCACTCCGCGGACTAGCGGGAGGTTCCTTAACACAGATACGCAGTATTTT.

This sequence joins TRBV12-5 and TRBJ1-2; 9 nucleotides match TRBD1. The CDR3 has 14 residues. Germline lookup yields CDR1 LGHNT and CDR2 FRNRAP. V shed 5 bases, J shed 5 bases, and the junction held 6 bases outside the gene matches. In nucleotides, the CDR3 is TGTGCTAGTGGTCCGGGACAGGGTCATTATGGCTACACCTTC. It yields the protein CASGPGQGHYGYTF.

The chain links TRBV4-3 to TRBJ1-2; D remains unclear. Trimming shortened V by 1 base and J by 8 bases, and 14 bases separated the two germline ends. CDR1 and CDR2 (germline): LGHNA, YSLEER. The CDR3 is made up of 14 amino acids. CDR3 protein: CASSQGRESAGYTF. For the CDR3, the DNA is TGCGCCAGCAGCCAAGGGAGGGAATCGGCCGGCTACACCTTC.

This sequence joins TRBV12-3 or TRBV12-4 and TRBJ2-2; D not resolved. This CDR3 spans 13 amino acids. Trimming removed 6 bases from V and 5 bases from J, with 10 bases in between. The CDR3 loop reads CASRPSWTGELFF. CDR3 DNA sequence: TGTGCCAGCAGACCTTCTTGGACCGGGGAGCTGTTTTTT.